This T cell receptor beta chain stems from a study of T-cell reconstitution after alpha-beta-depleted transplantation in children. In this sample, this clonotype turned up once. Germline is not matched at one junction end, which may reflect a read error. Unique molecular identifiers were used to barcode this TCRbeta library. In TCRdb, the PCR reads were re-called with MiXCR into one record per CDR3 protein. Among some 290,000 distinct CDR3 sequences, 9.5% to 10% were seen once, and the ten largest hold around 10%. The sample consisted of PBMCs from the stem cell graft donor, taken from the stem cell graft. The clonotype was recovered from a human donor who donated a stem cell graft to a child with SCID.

DNA for the CDR3: TGTGGCAGCAGTTTATTTTCAGTGAACACTGAAGCTTTCTTT. Amino acid sequence: CGSSLFSVNTEAFF. The chain carries TRBV12-3 or TRBV12-4 and TRBJ1-1; no firm D call. The length of the CDR3 is 14 residues.